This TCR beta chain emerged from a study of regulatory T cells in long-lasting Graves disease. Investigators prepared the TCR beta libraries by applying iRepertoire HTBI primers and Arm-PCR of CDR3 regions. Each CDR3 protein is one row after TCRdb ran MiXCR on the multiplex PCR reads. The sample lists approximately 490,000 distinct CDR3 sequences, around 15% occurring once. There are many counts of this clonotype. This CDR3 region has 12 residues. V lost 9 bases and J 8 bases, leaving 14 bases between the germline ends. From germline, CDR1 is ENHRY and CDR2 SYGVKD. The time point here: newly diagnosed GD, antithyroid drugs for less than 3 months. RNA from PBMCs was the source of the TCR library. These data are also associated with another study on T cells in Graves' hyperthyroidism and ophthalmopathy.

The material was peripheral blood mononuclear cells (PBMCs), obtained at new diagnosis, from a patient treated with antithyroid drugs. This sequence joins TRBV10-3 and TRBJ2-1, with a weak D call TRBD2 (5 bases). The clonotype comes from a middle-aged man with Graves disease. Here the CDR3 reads CAMSSVWDEQFF. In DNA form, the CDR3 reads TGTGCCATGAGTAGCGTTTGGGATGAGCAGTTCTTC.